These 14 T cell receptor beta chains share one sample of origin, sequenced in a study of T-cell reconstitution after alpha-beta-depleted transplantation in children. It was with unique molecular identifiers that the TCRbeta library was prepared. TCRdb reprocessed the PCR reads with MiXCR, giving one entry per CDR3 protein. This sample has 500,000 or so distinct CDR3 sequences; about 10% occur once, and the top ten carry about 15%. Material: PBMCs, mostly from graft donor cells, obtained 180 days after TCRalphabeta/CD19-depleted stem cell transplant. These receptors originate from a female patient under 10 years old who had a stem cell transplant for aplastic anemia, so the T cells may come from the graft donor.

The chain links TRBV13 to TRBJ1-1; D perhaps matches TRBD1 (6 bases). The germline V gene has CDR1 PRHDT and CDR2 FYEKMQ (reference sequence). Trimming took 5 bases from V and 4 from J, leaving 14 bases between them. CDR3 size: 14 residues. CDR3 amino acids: CASSLPPGVTEAFF. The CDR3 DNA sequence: TGTGCCAGCAGCCTCCCTCCAGGGGTCACTGAAGCTTTCTTT. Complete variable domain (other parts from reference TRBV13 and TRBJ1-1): AAGVIQSPRHLIKEKRETATLKCYPIPRHDTVYWYQQGPGQDPQFLISFYEKMQSDKGSIPDRFSAQQFSDYHSELNMSSLELGDSALYFCASSLPPGVTEAFFGQGTRLTVV.

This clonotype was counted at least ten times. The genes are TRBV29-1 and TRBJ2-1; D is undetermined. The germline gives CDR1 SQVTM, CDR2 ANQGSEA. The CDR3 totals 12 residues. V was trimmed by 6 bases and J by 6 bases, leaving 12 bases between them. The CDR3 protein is CSVRTAINEQFF. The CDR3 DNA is TGCAGCGTCCGGACGGCCATCAATGAGCAGTTCTTC.

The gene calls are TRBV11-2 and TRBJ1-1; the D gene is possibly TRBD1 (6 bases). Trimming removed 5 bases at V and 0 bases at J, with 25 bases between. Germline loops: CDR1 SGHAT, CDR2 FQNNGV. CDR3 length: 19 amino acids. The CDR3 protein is CASSQLGPTGGIMNTEAFF. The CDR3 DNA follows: TGTGCCAGCAGCCAGTTAGGGCCGACAGGTGGGATAATGAACACTGAAGCTTTCTTT.

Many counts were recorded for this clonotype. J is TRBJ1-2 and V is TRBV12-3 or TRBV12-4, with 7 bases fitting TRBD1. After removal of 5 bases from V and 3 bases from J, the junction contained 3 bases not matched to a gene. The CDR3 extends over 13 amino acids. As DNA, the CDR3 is TGTGCCAGCAGTACCACAGGGGACTATGGCTACACCTTC. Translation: CASSTTGDYGYTF.

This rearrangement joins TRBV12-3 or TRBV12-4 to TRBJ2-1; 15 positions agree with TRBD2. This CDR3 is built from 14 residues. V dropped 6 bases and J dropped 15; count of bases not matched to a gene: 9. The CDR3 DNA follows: TGTGCCAGCAGACCCGGGACTAGCGGGAGGTGGGCGTTCTTC. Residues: CASRPGTSGRWAFF.

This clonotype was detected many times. As DNA, the CDR3 is TGTGCCAGCAGTTTCGACTACATCTACGAGCAGTACGTC. It yields the protein CASSFDYIYEQYV. The chain has TRBV12-3 or TRBV12-4 and TRBJ2-7; possibly TRBD2 for D (5 bases). CDR3 length: 13 residues. The germline V and J ends were trimmed by 3 bases and 3 bases, with 9 bases remaining between them.

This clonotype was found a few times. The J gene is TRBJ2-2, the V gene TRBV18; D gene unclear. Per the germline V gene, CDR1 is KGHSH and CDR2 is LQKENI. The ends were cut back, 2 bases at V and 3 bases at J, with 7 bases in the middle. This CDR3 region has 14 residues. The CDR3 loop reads CASSPTTYTGELFF. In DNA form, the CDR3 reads TGTGCCAGCTCACCAACCACCTACACCGGGGAGCTGTTTTTT.

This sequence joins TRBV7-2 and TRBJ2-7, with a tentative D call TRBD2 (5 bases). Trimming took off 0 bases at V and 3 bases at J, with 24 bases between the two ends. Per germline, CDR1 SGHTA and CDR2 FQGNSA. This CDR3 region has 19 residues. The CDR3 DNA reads TGTGCCAGCAGCTTAGCTTCCTATAGCGTTGGGAGAGACCTCTACGAGCAGTACTTC. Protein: CASSLASYSVGRDLYEQYF.

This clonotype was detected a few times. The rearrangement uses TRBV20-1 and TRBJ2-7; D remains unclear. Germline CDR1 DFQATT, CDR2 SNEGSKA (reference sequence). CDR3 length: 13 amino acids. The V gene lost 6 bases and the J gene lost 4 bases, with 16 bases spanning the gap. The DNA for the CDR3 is TGCAGTGCCAGATCCAGCGACGAGTACGAGCAGTACTTC. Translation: CSARSSDEYEQYF.

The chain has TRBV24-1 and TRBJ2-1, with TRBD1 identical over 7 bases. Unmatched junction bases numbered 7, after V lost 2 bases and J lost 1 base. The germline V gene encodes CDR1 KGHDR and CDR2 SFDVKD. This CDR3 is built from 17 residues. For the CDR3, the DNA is TGTGCCACCAGTGATTGGGGACAGCCCGATTCCTACAATGAGCAGTTCTTC. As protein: CATSDWGQPDSYNEQFF.

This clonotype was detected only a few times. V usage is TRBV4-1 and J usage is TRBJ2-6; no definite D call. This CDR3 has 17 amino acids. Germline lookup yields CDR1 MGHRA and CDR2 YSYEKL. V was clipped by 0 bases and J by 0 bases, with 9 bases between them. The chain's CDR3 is CASSQDEASSGANVLTF. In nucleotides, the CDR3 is TGCGCCAGCAGCCAAGATGAAGCGAGCTCTGGGGCCAACGTCCTGACTTTC.

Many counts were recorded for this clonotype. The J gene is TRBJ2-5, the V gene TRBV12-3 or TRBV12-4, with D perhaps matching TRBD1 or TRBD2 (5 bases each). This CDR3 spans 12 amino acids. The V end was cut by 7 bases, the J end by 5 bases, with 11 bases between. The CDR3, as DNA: TGTGCCAGCAACAGGAGGCTCGAGACCCAGTACTTC. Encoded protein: CASNRRLETQYF.

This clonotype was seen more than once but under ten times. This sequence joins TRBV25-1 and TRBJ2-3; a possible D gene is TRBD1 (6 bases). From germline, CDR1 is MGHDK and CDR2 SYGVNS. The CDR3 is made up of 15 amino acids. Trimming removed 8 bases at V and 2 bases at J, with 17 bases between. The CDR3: CASPERTGNTDTQYF. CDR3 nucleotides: TGTGCCAGCCCCGAACGAACAGGGAACACAGATACGCAGTATTTT.

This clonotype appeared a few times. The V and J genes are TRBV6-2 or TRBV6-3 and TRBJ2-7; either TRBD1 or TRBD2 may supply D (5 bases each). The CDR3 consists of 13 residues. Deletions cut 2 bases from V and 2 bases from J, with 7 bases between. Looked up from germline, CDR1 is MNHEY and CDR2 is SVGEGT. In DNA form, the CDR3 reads TGTGCCAGCAGTTACCGGGGACCCTACGAGCAGTACGTC. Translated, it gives CASSYRGPYEQYV.